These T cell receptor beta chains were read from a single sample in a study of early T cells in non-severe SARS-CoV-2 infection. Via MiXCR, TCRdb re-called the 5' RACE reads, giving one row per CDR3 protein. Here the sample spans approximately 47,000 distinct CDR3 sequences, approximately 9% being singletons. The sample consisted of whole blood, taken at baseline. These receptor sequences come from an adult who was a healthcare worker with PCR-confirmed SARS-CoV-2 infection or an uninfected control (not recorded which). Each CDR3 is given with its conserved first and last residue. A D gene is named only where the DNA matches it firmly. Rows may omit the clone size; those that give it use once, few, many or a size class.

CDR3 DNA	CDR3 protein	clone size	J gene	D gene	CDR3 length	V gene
TGTGCCAGCAGCCGCCGGGGCCAGCCCCAGCATTTT	CASSRRGQPQHF	many	TRBJ1-5	-	12	TRBV7-9
TGTGCCAGCAGACCAAGAAGGAATGAGCAGTTCTTC	CASRPRRNEQFF	many	TRBJ2-1	-	12	TRBV28
TGCGCCAGCAGCTTTGAAAACTATGGCTACACCTTC	CASSFENYGYTF	few	TRBJ1-2	-	12	TRBV5-1
TGCAGTGCTAGAGATCAGGAGACCCAGTACTTC	CSARDQETQYF	-	TRBJ2-5	-	11	TRBV20-1
TGCGCCAGCAGCTTGAGGGTAGGCTCTGAAGCTTTCTTT	CASSLRVGSEAFF	few	TRBJ1-1	-	13	TRBV5-1
TGTGCCAGCAGTTTCCGCCGGGAACTAAATTCACCCCTCCACTTT	CASSFRRELNSPLHF	-	TRBJ1-6	-	15	TRBV11-2
TGTGCCAGCAGCAGCTATTCCACCGGGCCAAGGAGGGGCACAGATACGCAGTATTTT	CASSSYSTGPRRGTDTQYF	many	TRBJ2-3	-	19	TRBV7-9
TGTGCCAGCAGCGTAGAGCGAGAGTCCTCCTACGAGCAGTACTTC	CASSVERESSYEQYF	-	TRBJ2-7	-	15	TRBV9
TGCAGTGCTGCCCCAGGGTCGAACACTGAAGCTTTCTTT	CSAAPGSNTEAFF	many	TRBJ1-1	-	13	TRBV20-1
TGCGCCAGCAGTGCTACGGCCCTGACTTCGCGTGGGGAGACCCAGTACTTC	CASSATALTSRGETQYF	-	TRBJ2-5	-	17	TRBV10-1
TGCAGTGCTCTTGTGGGGGCTGGGGATTCACCCCTCCACTTT	CSALVGAGDSPLHF	few	TRBJ1-6	-	14	TRBV20-1
TGTGCCAGCAGTGCTCCGGGACAGGGGGTAACTGAAGCTTTCTTT	CASSAPGQGVTEAFF	many	TRBJ1-1	TRBD1	15	TRBV6-1
TGTGCCAGCAGCCAGGACAGGAACTATGGCTACACCTTC	CASSQDRNYGYTF	many	TRBJ1-2	TRBD1	13	TRBV7-2
TGTGCCACCCGAGACCAGCCTGGAAACACCATATATTTT	CATRDQPGNTIYF	many	TRBJ1-3	-	13	TRBV19
TGCAGTGCTAGAGATCCTCGAGGCTCTGGAAACACCATATATTTT	CSARDPRGSGNTIYF	few	TRBJ1-3	-	15	TRBV20-1
TGTGCCATCGGGAGGGGGCTACAAGAGACCCAGTACTTC	CAIGRGLQETQYF	few	TRBJ2-5	-	13	TRBV10-3
TGTGCCAGCAGTCGTAGCGGGACAGATACGCAGTATTTT	CASSRSGTDTQYF	few	TRBJ2-3	TRBD2	13	TRBV7-3
TGCAGTGCTGGAGGGGGGGGACTTCGGAATCAGCCCCAGCATTTT	CSAGGGGLRNQPQHF	-	TRBJ1-5	-	15	TRBV20-1
TGTGCCAGCAGGAGTCATGAGCGGGAAAAAAACATTCAGTACTTC	CASRSHEREKNIQYF	many	TRBJ2-4	TRBD2	15	TRBV28
TGTGCCACCCCCTGTAGAGACAATGAGCAGTTCTTC	CATPCRDNEQFF	many	TRBJ2-1	-	12	TRBV24-1
TGCAGTGCTAGTAGGCGGGAGAGGTCCCAGTACTTC	CSASRRERSQYF	many	TRBJ2-5	TRBD2	12	TRBV20-1
TGTGCCAGCAGTCCGACACGGAGCCCAGGCTACGAGCAGTACTTC	CASSPTRSPGYEQYF	-	TRBJ2-7	-	15	TRBV27
TGTGCCAGCATGACCAGGGAGGGAACCTACGAGCAGTACTTC	CASMTREGTYEQYF	few	TRBJ2-7	TRBD2	14	TRBV6-6
TGTGCCAGCAGCTTACCCACAAGCCCAGAGACCCAGTACTTC	CASSLPTSPETQYF	many	TRBJ2-5	-	14	TRBV11-2
TGTGCCAGCAGTTCCCGTCGAACCTACGAGCAGTACTTC	CASSSRRTYEQYF	-	TRBJ2-7	-	13	TRBV12-3/TRBV12-4
TGTGCCAGCAGCTTAGAATTGCGGGGGGCCTCGAGTACGCAGTATTTT	CASSLELRGASSTQYF	few	TRBJ2-3	TRBD2	16	TRBV7-2
TGTGCCAGCAGCTTATCAGGGCCAGAGACCCAGTACTTC	CASSLSGPETQYF	many	TRBJ2-5	-	13	TRBV11-2
TGTGCCAGTAGCCGCACAGGAGCCACTGAAGCTTTCTTT	CASSRTGATEAFF	few	TRBJ1-1	-	13	TRBV19
TGTGCCAGCAGCCTAGGGTCCCGGGACAGGAACAATGAGCAGTTCTTC	CASSLGSRDRNNEQFF	-	TRBJ2-1	TRBD1	16	TRBV11-2
TGCAGTGCTCCATCCTCAGGGGGGGGTTTGGGTACGCAGTATTTT	CSAPSSGGGLGTQYF	-	TRBJ2-3	-	15	TRBV20-1
TGTGCCAGCAGTTCCACGGGAGGGTTTAGGTGGAATGAGCAGTTCTTC	CASSSTGGFRWNEQFF	few	TRBJ2-1	TRBD2	16	TRBV6-5
TGCAGTGCTAGAGCGGGAGGGCCAGATACGCAGTATTTT	CSARAGGPDTQYF	many	TRBJ2-3	TRBD2	13	TRBV20-1
TGCAGTGCTAGAAATGTGTCGAAGGAGCCCCAGCATTTT	CSARNVSKEPQHF	many	TRBJ1-5	-	13	TRBV20-1
TGTGCCAGCAGTTTACTAGGGCCTTACGAGCAGTACTTC	CASSLLGPYEQYF	many	TRBJ2-7	-	13	TRBV28
TGCAGTTCTAGAGATACACAGGGGGGGAATTCACCCCTCCACTTT	CSSRDTQGGNSPLHF	few	TRBJ1-6	TRBD1	15	TRBV20-1
TGTGCCAGCAGCCGGGCGGGGAATCAGCCCCAGCATTTT	CASSRAGNQPQHF	-	TRBJ1-5	-	13	TRBV7-2
TGTGCCAGCAGTTTAAACTCTGGAAACACCATATATTTT	CASSLNSGNTIYF	-	TRBJ1-3	-	13	TRBV27
TGTGCCAGTAGTTCTTGGACGGAACTGTTTTTT	CASSSWTELFF	few	TRBJ1-4	-	11	TRBV19
TGTGCCAGCAGCTTAGGCGTCGGGGGCGGAAGGACTGAAGCTTTCTTT	CASSLGVGGGRTEAFF	-	TRBJ1-1	-	16	TRBV7-3
TGTGCCAGCAGCCGAGTAGACAGGGGTGAAGCTTTCTTT	CASSRVDRGEAFF	few	TRBJ1-1	TRBD1	13	TRBV28
TGTGCCAGCAGCTTATATACAGGCACCTACGAGCAGTACTTC	CASSLYTGTYEQYF	many	TRBJ2-7	-	14	TRBV11-1
TGTGCCAGCAGTTATACGACAAACACTGAAGCTTTCTTT	CASSYTTNTEAFF	few	TRBJ1-1	-	13	TRBV6-2/TRBV6-3
TGTGCCAGCAGCACGGACAGGGGAAGCTCCTACGAGCAGTACTTC	CASSTDRGSSYEQYF	-	TRBJ2-7	TRBD1	15	TRBV11-2
TGTGCCAGCAGCTTATCCCCTTCGCCCGTTAATGAGCAGTTCTTC	CASSLSPSPVNEQFF	medium-sized	TRBJ2-1	-	15	TRBV7-6
TGTGCCAGCAGCATACTGATGACGGAAGAGACCCAGTACTTC	CASSILMTEETQYF	-	TRBJ2-5	-	14	TRBV5-4
TGTGCCAGCAGTGAAATCCCCCAAGAGACCCAGTACTTC	CASSEIPQETQYF	many	TRBJ2-5	-	13	TRBV6-1
TGTGCCAGCAATGAGGGACTCTCCTACAATGAGCAGTTCTTC	CASNEGLSYNEQFF	-	TRBJ2-1	-	14	TRBV2
TGTGCCAGCAGTTACTCGGCTAGCGGAAACGAGCAGTACTTC	CASSYSASGNEQYF	-	TRBJ2-7	TRBD2	14	TRBV6-5
TGCGCCAGCAGCCCCCCCTTTGGGGAAAAACTGTTTTTT	CASSPPFGEKLFF	many	TRBJ1-4	-	13	TRBV4-3
TGTGCCAGCAGCCCTGGCGGAGCGGGACACACCGGGGAGCTGTTTTTT	CASSPGGAGHTGELFF	-	TRBJ2-2	TRBD2	16	TRBV12-3/TRBV12-4
TGTGCCAGCAGCCAAGCACCGGTAGCGGGGGGCACCGCCGAGCAGTACTTC	CASSQAPVAGGTAEQYF	few	TRBJ2-7	TRBD2	17	TRBV4-2
TGTGCCACCAGCAGAGATAACAGGGGTGAAGCTTTCTTT	CATSRDNRGEAFF	few	TRBJ1-1	TRBD1	13	TRBV15
TGTGCCAGCAGGCGACTGGGCTCACCCCTCCACTTT	CASRRLGSPLHF	few	TRBJ1-6	-	12	TRBV12-3/TRBV12-4
TGTGCTAGCAGCGCTACTAGCGGGAGGTCTGGAGAGCAGTACTTC	CASSATSGRSGEQYF	-	TRBJ2-7	TRBD2	15	TRBV7-7
TGCGCCAGCAGGGGACCGTACACCGGGGAGCTGTTTTTT	CASRGPYTGELFF	few	TRBJ2-2	-	13	TRBV10-1
TGTGCCAGCAGCGTATCTCCTAGCGAATTGTACGAGCAGTACTTC	CASSVSPSELYEQYF	many	TRBJ2-7	-	15	TRBV9